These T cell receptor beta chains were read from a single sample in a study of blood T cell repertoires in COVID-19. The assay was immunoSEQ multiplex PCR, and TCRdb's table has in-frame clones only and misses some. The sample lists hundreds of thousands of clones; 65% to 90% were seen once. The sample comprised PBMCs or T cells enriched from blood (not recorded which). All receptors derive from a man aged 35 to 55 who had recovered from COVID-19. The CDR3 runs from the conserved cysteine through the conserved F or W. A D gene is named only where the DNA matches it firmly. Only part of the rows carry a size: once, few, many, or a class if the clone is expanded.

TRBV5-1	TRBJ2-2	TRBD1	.	CASRPGQGTNTGELFF	TGCGCCAGCAGACCCGGACAGGGGACGAACACCGGGGAGCTGTTTTTT
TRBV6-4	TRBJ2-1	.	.	CASSVGFYNEQFF	TGTGCCAGCAGTGTCGGGTTCTACAATGAGCAGTTCTTC
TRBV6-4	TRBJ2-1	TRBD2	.	CASSDSAGGPLGEQFF	TGTGCCAGCAGTGACTCGGCGGGGGGGCCCTTAGGTGAGCAGTTCTTC
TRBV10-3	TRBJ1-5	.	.	CAISESGSYNQPQHF	TGTGCCATCAGTGAGTCGGGCAGCTACAATCAGCCCCAGCATTTT
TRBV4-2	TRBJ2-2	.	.	CASSQTIGGGGELFF	TGTGCCAGCAGCCAAACTATCGGTGGTGGCGGGGAGCTGTTTTTT
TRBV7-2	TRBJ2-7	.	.	CASSYFGTYEQYF	TGTGCCAGCAGCTACTTCGGGACCTACGAGCAGTACTTC
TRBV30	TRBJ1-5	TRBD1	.	CAWSPTGEGDQPQHF	TGTGCCTGGAGTCCGACAGGGGAGGGGGATCAGCCCCAGCATTTT
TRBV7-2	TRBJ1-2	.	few	CASSSGRELYGYTF	TGTGCCAGCAGCTCAGGCAGGGAACTCTATGGCTACACCTTC
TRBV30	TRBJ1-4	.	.	CAWSTSLNEKLFF	TGTGCCTGGAGTACTTCATTAAATGAAAAACTGTTTTTT
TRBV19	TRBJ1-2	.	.	CASSVAGGGGRGYTF	TGTGCCAGTAGTGTCGCCGGGGGGGGTGGACGCGGCTACACCTTC
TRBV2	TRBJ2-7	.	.	CASSDRAYEQYF	TGTGCCAGCAGCGACAGAGCCTACGAGCAGTACTTC
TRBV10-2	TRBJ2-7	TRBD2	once	CASALELAGEKQYF	TGCGCCAGCGCACTGGAGCTAGCGGGAGAAAAGCAGTACTTC
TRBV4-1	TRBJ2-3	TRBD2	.	CASSQDGASGPTDTQYF	TGCGCCAGCAGCCAAGATGGGGCTAGCGGCCCCACAGATACGCAGTATTTT